The source of this TCR beta chain is a study of CD8+ T cells in alopecia areata (dated by TCRdb to 2016 to 2018). At the level of the whole study: The treated patients took part in an open-label pilot trial in which moderate-to-severe alopecia areata was treated with oral tofacitinib at 5 to 10 mg twice daily. Patients on tofacitinib were biopsied at baseline and after 4 and 24 weeks of treatment, and several of the patients also had a later scalp biopsy. Clonality in the scalp was compared among normal scalp (n=4), patchy alopecia areata scalp (n=8), and alopecia totalis/universalis scalp (n=8). TCRbeta CDR3 regions were amplified by immunoSEQ multiplex PCR with 35 Vbeta forward and 13 Jbeta reverse primers. Disease severity in treated patients was measured with the SALT score, which quantifies the percentage of affected scalp surface area. Patients received tofacitinib for 6 to 18 months and were then followed off drug for 6 months to check for delayed response and recurrence. Human TCRbeta sequencing covered scalp tissue and sorted CD4+ and CD8+ peripheral blood T cells from patchy and totalis/universalis alopecia areata patients and healthy controls. In both human patients and the C3H/HeJ mouse model, the study applied high-throughput TCRbeta sequencing to look at T cell clonal expansion in alopecia areata. The RNA source kit depended on sample type: the PAXgene miRNA kit for fixed scalp, the miRNeasy kit for PBMCs, and the RNeasy kit for mouse skin.

Libraries came from the immunoSEQ multiplex PCR assay. For TCR sequencing, RNA was extracted from every sample and reverse transcribed into cDNA to serve as template. SuperScript III was used to make first-strand cDNA, primed with a 2:1 mix of oligo-dT and random hexamers. Amplification bias was assessed with a synthetic immune receptor repertoire, and residual bias was removed computationally. In the original analysis: Raw reads were preprocessed to remove errors, and CDR3 was defined by IMGT conventions from the conserved cysteine to phenylalanine. Clonality was computed by normalizing Shannon entropy by log2 of the number of productive unique TCRs and subtracting the result from 1. Scalp TCRbeta sequences were cross-referenced with sorted blood CD4 and CD8 repertoires so that the CD4 or CD8 identity of scalp clones could be inferred. TCRdb stores this immuneACCESS table with in-frame sequences only. Part of the clones is absent; in the studies checked, under half of the shortfall reflects unresolved V genes, and no reason is known for the rest. V and J calls plus clone size are reproduced from that table; the DNA served to infer D and trimming. This sample comprises about 190,000 clones, approximately 57% of them detected only once. The top ten constitute approximately 1% of the sample.

The meaning of the sample's time point label: less than 25 weeks on oral tofacitinib. Read against the paper, the sample's treatment or condition label means: oral pan-JAK inhibitor, 5-10 mg twice daily. Lesional scalp punch biopsies and peripheral blood were obtained from alopecia areata patients. PBMCs were separated by density centrifugation and stained for CD3, CD4 and CD8, after which CD4+ and CD8+ T cells were sorted on a FACSAria. Broader findings and caveats from the paper: The treated cohort was small, with a single nonresponder, so links between baseline CD8+ expansion and response need larger studies. Resident alphabeta T cells in normal human skin are also sequenced, complicating scalp TCR repertoire analysis, unlike mouse skin dominated by gammadelta T cells. Many expanded lesional clones were found to persist in scalp and blood during tofacitinib treatment, and relapse after treatment cessation may be partly explained by this persistence. Tofacitinib significantly decreased scalp clonality and the number of expanded CD8+ clones among the top 100 scalp clones. Shared TCR sequences between patients were less evident than in mice, which may be partly attributable to HLA diversity in the patient population. Compared with normal scalp, lesional scalp, particularly in alopecia totalis/universalis, had higher clonality and more expanded CD8+ clones, which suggests antigenic drive.

Comments on this clone: There is no known antigen for this receptor. No much larger clone is present one base from it, and per-base qualities are unavailable.

V loses 0 bases of germline sequence and J loses 3 bases, and the interval between the two ends is 10 bases. The CDR3 covers 14 residues, taking in both the cysteine and the phenylalanine. The retained sequence is limited to the CDR3, 42 bases, with the frame set at the first base. CDR1 and CDR2, looked up from the germline V gene (reference sequence), are SGHNT and YYREEE. The sample here was CD4+ T cells sorted from blood, taken at week 24, from a patient treated with tofacitinib. The receptor was isolated from a human donor with alopecia areata. The rearrangement combines TRBV5-4 with TRBJ2-7, with TRBD1 perhaps the D gene, on 5 matching bases. This receptor has the CDR3 CASSLEGADYEQYF. The nucleotides are TGTGCCAGCAGCTTGGAAGGGGCAGACTACGAGCAGTACTTC.